These 32 T cell receptor beta chains were sequenced from one sample in a study of T cells after yellow fever vaccination. TCRdb fed the 5' RACE reads into MiXCR, producing one record per CDR3 protein. The table records about 580,000 distinct CDR3 sequences, roughly a sixth of them present only once. Sequences were derived from PBMCs, sampled about 5 days after the first yellow fever vaccination. These receptors were taken from a man between 18 and 29 years old who received the YFV17D yellow fever vaccine.

This sequence joins TRBV3-1 and TRBJ2-3, with 9 bases that match TRBD1. V dropped 4 bases and J dropped 0; count of bases not matched to a gene: 2. Germline values: CDR1 LGHDT, CDR2 YNNKEL (reference sequence). This CDR3 is built from 15 residues. This CDR3 reads CASSRGQGSTDTQYF. The DNA for the CDR3 is TGTGCCAGCAGCCGTGGACAGGGGAGCACAGATACGCAGTATTTT.

This clonotype was counted only a few times. V usage is TRBV6-5 and J usage is TRBJ1-2, with 7 bases identical to TRBD1. CDR3 length: 12 amino acids. J gave up 7 bases and V 7 bases, and 6 bases lay outside the gene matches. Per germline, CDR1 MNHEY and CDR2 SVGAGI. CDR3 bases: TGTGCCAGCACCAGGGGGTTGGGTGGCTACACCTTC. Translating gives CASTRGLGGYTF.

Only a few counts were recorded for this clonotype. This chain connects TRBV7-2 to TRBJ2-3, with D hard to call. Between the trimmed V and J ends, which lost 0 bases and 2 bases, there was a span of 9 bases. Germline values: CDR1 SGHTA, CDR2 FQGNSA. The CDR3 runs 15 residues. Here the CDR3 reads CASSLAAAPTDTQYF. CDR3 DNA sequence: TGTGCCAGCAGCTTAGCCGCGGCACCCACAGATACGCAGTATTTT.

This clonotype showed up just a few times. The J gene is TRBJ2-7, the V gene TRBV4-3; the D is unclear. The ends were cut back, 0 bases at V and 0 bases at J, with 12 bases in the middle. CDR1 LGHNA and CDR2 YSLEER come from the germline V gene. CDR3 length: 16 amino acids. The DNA for the CDR3 is TGCGCCAGCAGCCAAGAAAGCGTCCCGGGCTCCTACGAGCAGTACTTC. Translated: CASSQESVPGSYEQYF.

This clonotype occurred many times. This CDR3 is CASSLLGGYTF. The CDR3 DNA is TGTGCCAGCAGCCTACTAGGGGGCTACACCTTC. The chain has TRBV7-9 and TRBJ1-2; D gene uncertain. Deletions cut 5 bases from V and 8 bases from J, with 9 bases between. Germline V lookup: CDR1 SEHNR, CDR2 FQNEAQ (reference sequence). The CDR3 loop spans 11 amino acids.

V is TRBV25-1 and J is TRBJ1-5; D gene ambiguous. V lost 8 bases, J lost 0 bases, and 5 bases lay in between. The CDR3 covers 12 residues. From germline, CDR1 is MGHDK and CDR2 SYGVNS. CDR3 in amino acids: CASSHSNQPQHF. CDR3 bases: TGTGCCAGCTCACATAGCAATCAGCCCCAGCATTTT.

J is TRBJ2-1 and V is TRBV6-1; weak D call: TRBD1 (5 bases). V shed 6 bases and J shed 5 bases, with 14 bases lying between them. The CDR3 extends over 14 amino acids. Germline V gene data show CDR1 as MNHNS and CDR2 as SASEGT. This CDR3 reads CASSRWQGDNEQFF. Written as DNA, the CDR3 is TGTGCCAGCAGCAGGTGGCAGGGTGACAATGAGCAGTTCTTC.

In this sample, this clonotype turned up a few times. V usage is TRBV12-3 or TRBV12-4 and J usage is TRBJ2-5; 8 bases line up with TRBD2. The CDR3 consists of 14 residues. Trimming removed 3 bases from V and 5 bases from J; junction bases left unmatched: 5. The CDR3 sequence is CASSFPRGDETQYF. In DNA form, the CDR3 reads TGTGCCAGCAGTTTCCCGCGGGGGGACGAGACCCAGTACTTC.

This clonotype appeared a few times. This rearrangement joins TRBV7-2 to TRBJ2-3, with D hard to call. Germline V gene sequence: CDR1 SGHTA, CDR2 FQGNSA. Trimming took 5 bases from V and 2 from J, leaving 14 bases between them. This CDR3 has 15 amino acids. The CDR3 loop is CASSVQRMDTDTQYF. Written as DNA, the CDR3 is TGTGCCAGCAGCGTACAACGGATGGACACAGATACGCAGTATTTT.

This clonotype has only a few counts. This sequence joins TRBV2 and TRBJ1-2; TRBD1 agrees at 8 bases. Germline V CDR1 and CDR2: SNHLY, FYNNEI. This CDR3 comprises 18 residues. Germline trimming cut 1 base from V and 0 bases from J; bases unmatched to any gene: 10. CDR3 amino acids: CASSEVIIRDRTNYGYTF. The CDR3 DNA is TGTGCCAGCAGTGAAGTAATTATTAGGGACAGGACTAACTATGGCTACACCTTC.

The gene calls are TRBV6-5 and TRBJ1-3; D gene uncertain. This CDR3 contains 15 residues. V was shortened by 3 bases and J by 0 bases, with 9 bases between the two germline ends. Germline CDR1 is MNHEY and CDR2 is SVGAGI. The CDR3 nucleotides read TGTGCCAGCAGTTATCTCGGGAACTCTGGAAACACCATATATTTT. Its translation is CASSYLGNSGNTIYF.

Concerning this clonotype itself: Compared with germline, one end of the junction differs, possibly owing to a read error. The J gene is TRBJ2-1, the V gene TRBV7-7; a possible D gene is TRBD1 (6 bases). The CDR3 has 14 residues. The V gene's germline CDR1 is SSHAT and CDR2 FNYEAQ (reference sequence). This CDR3 is CASSLGAWDTEQFF. CDR3 DNA: TGTGCTAGCAGCTTAGGCGCTTGGGACACTGAGCAGTTCTTC. Combining the CDR3 with reference TRBV7-7 and TRBJ2-1 gives the whole variable domain GAGVSQSPRYKVTKRGQDVTLRCDPISSHATLYWYQQALGQGPEFLTYFNYEAQPDKSGLPSDRFSAERPEGSISTLTIQRTEQRDSAMYRCASSLGAWDTEQFFGPGTRLTVL.

A few counts support this clonotype. The chain recombines TRBV12-3 or TRBV12-4 with TRBJ2-1; TRBD1 or TRBD2 may be the D gene (5 bases each). Deletions cut 3 bases from V and 3 bases from J, with 9 bases between. This CDR3 has 14 amino acids. CDR3 residues: CASSLGDHYNEQFF. For the CDR3, the DNA is TGTGCCAGCAGTTTGGGGGACCACTACAATGAGCAGTTCTTC.

The chain links TRBV29-1 to TRBJ1-1; D possibly corresponds to TRBD1 (5 bases). The germline V gene has CDR1 SQVTM and CDR2 ANQGSEA. The V and J ends lost 1 base and 0 bases respectively, with 9 bases between them. The CDR3 has 14 amino acids. This chain's CDR3 is CSVEATGMNTEAFF. The CDR3 coding sequence is TGCAGCGTTGAAGCTACAGGCATGAACACTGAAGCTTTCTTT.

The rearrangement joins TRBV10-3 to TRBJ2-1, with TRBD1 matching 7 bases. Trimming removed 6 bases from V and 1 base from J; junction bases left unmatched: 3. This CDR3 spans 14 amino acids. The germline gives CDR1 ENHRY, CDR2 SYGVKD. CDR3 protein: CAIRPGQSYNEQFF. CDR3 sequence (DNA): TGTGCCATCAGGCCGGGACAGTCCTACAATGAGCAGTTCTTC.

This chain links TRBV5-1 with TRBJ2-2; D unclear. The CDR3 has 15 amino acids. Germline V lookup: CDR1 SGHRS, CDR2 YFSETQ. Trimming left V 0 bases short and J 3 bases short, with 9 bases between. CDR3 amino acids: CASSLEPRDTGELFF. Written as DNA, the CDR3 is TGCGCCAGCAGCTTGGAGCCCCGGGACACCGGGGAGCTGTTTTTT.

The J gene is TRBJ2-1, the V gene TRBV19, with 12 positions matching TRBD1. This CDR3 comprises 16 residues. Trimming removed 6 bases from V and 5 bases from J; junction bases left unmatched: 8. Per germline, CDR1 LNHDA and CDR2 SQIVND (reference sequence). The CDR3 region has the DNA TGTGCCAGTAGCGCCAAGGGGACAGGGGGCAACAATGAGCAGTTCTTC. This encodes CASSAKGTGGNNEQFF. Based on the CDR3 plus reference TRBV19 and TRBJ2-1, the full variable domain is DGGITQSPKYLFRKEGQNVTLSCEQNLNHDAMYWYRQDPGQGLRLIYYSQIVNDFQKGDIAEGYSVSREKKESFPLTVTSAQKNPTAFYLCASSAKGTGGNNEQFFGPGTRLTVL.

This clonotype occurred a few times. The CDR3 loop reads CASSQEVAGGPGTDTQYF. Written as DNA, the CDR3 is TGCGCCAGCAGCCAAGAGGTAGCGGGGGGGCCCGGCACAGATACGCAGTATTTT. V and J are TRBV4-3 and TRBJ2-3, with 11 bases identical to TRBD2. Germline-derived CDR1 and CDR2 are LGHNA and YSLEER. The CDR3 sequence is 18 residues long. The trim removed 0 bases at V and 1 base at J, leaving 6 bases unmatched.

This chain connects TRBV19 to TRBJ2-7; TRBD1 agrees at 8 bases. Germline CDR1 LNHDA, CDR2 SQIVND (reference sequence). V lost 4 bases and J lost 3; bases outside the gene matches: 11. The CDR3 sequence is 16 residues long. CDR3 region: CASSTDPDRDNYEQYF. CDR3 DNA: TGTGCCAGTAGTACAGACCCGGACAGGGACAACTACGAGCAGTACTTC. Together with reference TRBV19 and TRBJ2-7, the CDR3 gives the full variable domain: DGGITQSPKYLFRKEGQNVTLSCEQNLNHDAMYWYRQDPGQGLRLIYYSQIVNDFQKGDIAEGYSVSREKKESFPLTVTSAQKNPTAFYLCASSTDPDRDNYEQYFGPGTRLTVT.

This chain connects TRBV3-1 to TRBJ2-1; the match to TRBD2 covers 8 bases. The J segment lost 9 bases and the V segment lost 6 bases, leaving 13 bases of the junction unmatched. Germline V gene sequence: CDR1 LGHDT, CDR2 YNNKEL (reference sequence). This CDR3 spans 15 amino acids. The CDR3 coding sequence is TGTGCCAGCAGGGGTGGGACTAGTCAAATTCTTGAGCAGTTCTTC. It is translated as CASRGGTSQILEQFF.

The chain links TRBV24-1 to TRBJ2-5; 8 bases are a match to TRBD1. V lost 3 bases and J lost 4; bases outside the gene matches: 9. CDR3 size: 16 residues. CDR1 and CDR2 from the germline V gene are KGHDR and SFDVKD. The CDR3 sequence is CATSDTDREARETQYF. The CDR3 bases are TGTGCCACCAGTGATACGGACAGGGAGGCCAGAGAGACCCAGTACTTC.

The chain uses TRBV6-5 and TRBJ1-1; D unclear. Trimming took 4 bases from V and 4 from J, leaving 22 bases between them. The CDR3 length is 17 residues. Germline values: CDR1 MNHEY, CDR2 SVGAGI. The CDR3 loop is CASSSPSRAPGGTEAFF. Here the CDR3 DNA reads TGTGCCAGCAGTTCCCCGAGTAGGGCTCCGGGCGGCACTGAAGCTTTCTTT.

By share, this clonotype ranks as medium-sized. This rearrangement joins TRBV7-9 to TRBJ2-4, with a possible D match to TRBD2 (5 bases). Germline values: CDR1 SEHNR, CDR2 FQNEAQ (reference sequence). This CDR3 has 14 residues. Trimming stripped 2 bases from V and 1 base from J, with 6 bases between. This CDR3 reads CASSLRGAKNIQYF. CDR3 DNA sequence: TGTGCCAGCAGCTTAAGAGGGGCCAAAAACATTCAGTACTTC.

V usage is TRBV13 and J usage is TRBJ2-1; 9 nucleotides match TRBD2. The junction had 11 bases not matched to a gene; V was cut back by 4 bases and J by 4 bases. Germline CDR1 is PRHDT and CDR2 is FYEKMQ (reference sequence). CDR3 size: 17 residues. The CDR3 sequence: CASSSQGGLAGYNEQFF. The CDR3 nucleotides are TGTGCCAGCAGCTCCCAGGGAGGTCTAGCGGGGTACAATGAGCAGTTCTTC.

This clonotype was observed a few times. The V call is TRBV6-5, the J call TRBJ2-6; no clear D. From germline, CDR1 is MNHEY and CDR2 SVGAGI. CDR3 length equals 17 residues. V gave up 2 bases and J gave up 0 bases, with 11 bases separating them. CDR3 DNA sequence: TGTGCCAGCAGTTACCCTCTCCCAGCCTCTGGGGCCAACGTCCTGACTTTC. Protein: CASSYPLPASGANVLTF.

The J gene is TRBJ1-4, the V gene TRBV12-3 or TRBV12-4, with D unresolved. The CDR3 length is 14 residues. V was shortened by 6 bases and J by 8 bases, with 16 bases between the two germline ends. CDR3 in amino acids: CASRSTSKREKLFF. The CDR3 coding sequence is TGTGCCAGCAGATCTACCAGTAAGAGGGAAAAACTGTTTTTT.

The chain combines TRBV18 with TRBJ2-1; 10 bases match TRBD1. V lost 6 bases and J lost 3; bases outside the gene matches: 5. This CDR3 spans 15 amino acids. Germline V CDR1 and CDR2: KGHSH, LQKENI. The DNA for the CDR3 is TGTGCCAGCTCGGCCGGGACAGGGGACTACAATGAGCAGTTCTTC. This codes for CASSAGTGDYNEQFF. Drawing the rest from reference TRBV18 and TRBJ2-1, the complete variable domain is NAGVMQNPRHLVRRRGQEARLRCSPMKGHSHVYWYRQLPEEGLKFMVYLQKENIIDESGMPKERFSAEFPKEGPSILRIQQVVRGDSAAYFCASSAGTGDYNEQFFGPGTRLTVL.

This clonotype has a count of ten or more. The chain uses TRBV7-9 and TRBJ2-5; weak D call: TRBD2 (6 bases). From germline, CDR1 is SEHNR and CDR2 FQNEAQ (reference sequence). The CDR3 contains 15 residues. Trimming cost V 5 bases and J 2 bases, with 15 bases left between them. The CDR3 sequence is CASSPRLASQETQYF. The CDR3 DNA reads TGTGCCAGCAGCCCTCGTCTAGCGAGTCAAGAGACCCAGTACTTC. Full variable domain (remainder filled in from reference TRBV7-9 and TRBJ2-5): DTGVSQNPRHKITKRGQNVTFRCDPISEHNRLYWYRQTLGQGPEFLTYFQNEAQLEKSRLLSDRFSAERPKGSFSTLEIQRTEQGDSAMYLCASSPRLASQETQYFGPGTRLLVL.

The chain couples TRBV29-1 to TRBJ2-6; tentatively, D is TRBD1 (5 bases). The CDR3 runs to 15 residues. Germline V lookup: CDR1 SQVTM, CDR2 ANQGSEA. The ends were cut back, 5 bases at V and 0 bases at J, with 11 bases in the middle. The CDR3 loop is CSVSDSLSGANVLTF. For the CDR3, the DNA is TGCAGCGTTTCAGACAGTCTCTCTGGGGCCAACGTCCTGACTTTC.

The CDR3 region is CASSFSEAKNIQYF. Written as DNA, the CDR3 is TGTGCCAGCAGCTTTTCCGAAGCCAAAAACATTCAGTACTTC. V is TRBV7-8 and J is TRBJ2-4; D remains ambiguous. Germline V gene lookup returns CDR1 SGHVS and CDR2 FQNEAQ. This CDR3 has 14 amino acids. The V gene lost 3 bases and the J gene lost 0 bases, with 6 bases spanning the gap.

The chain employs TRBV5-1 and TRBJ2-3, with 10 bases fitting TRBD2. The CDR3 covers 15 residues. The V gene end was trimmed by 4 bases and the J gene end by 4 bases; junction bases not matched to a gene: 6. Germline loops: CDR1 SGHRS, CDR2 YFSETQ. The CDR3 bases are TGCGCCAGCAGCCCCGGGACTAGCGACCCAGATACGCAGTATTTT. Its protein product is CASSPGTSDPDTQYF.

This clonotype turned up a few times. This sequence joins TRBV4-3 and TRBJ1-2; TRBD1 might be the D (5 bases). The germline CDR1 and CDR2 sequences are LGHNA and YSLEER. Trimming shortened V by 0 bases and J by 4 bases, and 12 bases separated the two germline ends. This CDR3 spans 15 amino acids. CDR3 sequence (DNA): TGCGCCAGCAGCCAAGATAGGTGGGGGATCTATGGCTACACCTTC. Translation gives CASSQDRWGIYGYTF.